This T cell receptor (beta chain) was documented in a study of cytomegalovirus exposure and HLA in healthy donors. V was cut by 3 bases and J by 8 bases, with 14 bases left in between. The CDR3 length is 15 residues. Per germline, CDR1 SEHNR and CDR2 FQNEAQ (reference sequence). The PCR was carried out with 60 Vbeta primers and 13 Jbeta primers. The table came from immunoSEQ multiplex PCR; TCRdb's copy has only in-frame clones and leaves some out. In the table there are about 150,000 clones, around 73% of which are singletons. This chain joins TRBV7-9 and TRBJ1-6, with a tentative D call TRBD1 (5 bases). Sequenced: PBMCs. The TCR comes from a male donor in good health and CMV-seronegative. CDR3: CASSFQDGGDSPLHF. As DNA, the CDR3 is TGTGCCAGCAGCTTTCAGGACGGAGGGGATTCACCCCTCCACTTT.